Detailed here is one T cell receptor (beta chain). This may stem from a read error, because a much larger clone lies one nucleotide away. The CDR3 ends on some other residue instead of the conserved phenylalanine or tryptophan, so this is likely a read error. These data are taken from a study of T cells in Graves' hyperthyroidism and ophthalmopathy. Germline values: CDR1 MDHEN, CDR2 SYDVKM. The CDR3 spans 15 residues. Trimming removed 3 bases from V and 2 bases from J, with 14 bases in between. Amplified TCR beta CDR3 regions came from RNA transcripts. Researchers ran a first-round RT-PCR on the TCR CDR3 using the HTBI primer set. TCRdb used MiXCR to reprocess the multiplex PCR reads, holding one entry per CDR3 protein. The sample lists fewer than 800,000 distinct CDR3 sequences, less than 20% occurring once.

Sample: blood. This chain joins TRBV28 and TRBJ2-7, with D perhaps TRBD1 (5 bases). This sequence was found in a man between 18 and 35 years old with Graves' hyperthyroidism. DNA of the CDR3: TGTGCCAGCAGTTTTAGGCTGAAGGGGACCTACGAGCAGTACCTC. Translating it yields CASSFRLKGTYEQYL.